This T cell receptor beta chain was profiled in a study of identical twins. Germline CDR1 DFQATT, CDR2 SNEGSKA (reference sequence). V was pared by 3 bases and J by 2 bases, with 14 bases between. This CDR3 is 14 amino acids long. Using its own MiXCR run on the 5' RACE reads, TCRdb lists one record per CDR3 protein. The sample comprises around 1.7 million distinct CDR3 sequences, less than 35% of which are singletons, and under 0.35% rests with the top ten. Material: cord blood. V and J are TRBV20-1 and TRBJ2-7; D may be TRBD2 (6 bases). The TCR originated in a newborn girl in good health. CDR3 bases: TGCAGTGCTAGCCCTGCGGGGTATCCCTACGAGCAGTACTTC. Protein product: CSASPAGYPYEQYF.